This T cell receptor (beta chain) was found in a study of technical replicates of blood from a few donors. Assay: immunoSEQ multiplex PCR; the TCRdb copy retains only in-frame clones and omits some. The table includes tens of thousands of clones, roughly nine tenths detected once. Trimming cost V 4 bases and J 1 base; bases outside gene matches: 2. CDR1 is SGHVS, CDR2 FNYEAQ, per germline. This CDR3 region has 14 residues. Sequencing was performed on T cells isolated from PBMCs. The chain employs TRBV7-6 and TRBJ2-5; 8 nucleotides line up with TRBD1. This clonotype was sampled from a human donor in good health. Some clones in this sample may be carry-over from other donors' samples. The CDR3 region has the DNA TGTGCCAGCAGCTCCGGACAGGGCCAAGAGACCCAGTACTTC. Encoded protein: CASSSGQGQETQYF.